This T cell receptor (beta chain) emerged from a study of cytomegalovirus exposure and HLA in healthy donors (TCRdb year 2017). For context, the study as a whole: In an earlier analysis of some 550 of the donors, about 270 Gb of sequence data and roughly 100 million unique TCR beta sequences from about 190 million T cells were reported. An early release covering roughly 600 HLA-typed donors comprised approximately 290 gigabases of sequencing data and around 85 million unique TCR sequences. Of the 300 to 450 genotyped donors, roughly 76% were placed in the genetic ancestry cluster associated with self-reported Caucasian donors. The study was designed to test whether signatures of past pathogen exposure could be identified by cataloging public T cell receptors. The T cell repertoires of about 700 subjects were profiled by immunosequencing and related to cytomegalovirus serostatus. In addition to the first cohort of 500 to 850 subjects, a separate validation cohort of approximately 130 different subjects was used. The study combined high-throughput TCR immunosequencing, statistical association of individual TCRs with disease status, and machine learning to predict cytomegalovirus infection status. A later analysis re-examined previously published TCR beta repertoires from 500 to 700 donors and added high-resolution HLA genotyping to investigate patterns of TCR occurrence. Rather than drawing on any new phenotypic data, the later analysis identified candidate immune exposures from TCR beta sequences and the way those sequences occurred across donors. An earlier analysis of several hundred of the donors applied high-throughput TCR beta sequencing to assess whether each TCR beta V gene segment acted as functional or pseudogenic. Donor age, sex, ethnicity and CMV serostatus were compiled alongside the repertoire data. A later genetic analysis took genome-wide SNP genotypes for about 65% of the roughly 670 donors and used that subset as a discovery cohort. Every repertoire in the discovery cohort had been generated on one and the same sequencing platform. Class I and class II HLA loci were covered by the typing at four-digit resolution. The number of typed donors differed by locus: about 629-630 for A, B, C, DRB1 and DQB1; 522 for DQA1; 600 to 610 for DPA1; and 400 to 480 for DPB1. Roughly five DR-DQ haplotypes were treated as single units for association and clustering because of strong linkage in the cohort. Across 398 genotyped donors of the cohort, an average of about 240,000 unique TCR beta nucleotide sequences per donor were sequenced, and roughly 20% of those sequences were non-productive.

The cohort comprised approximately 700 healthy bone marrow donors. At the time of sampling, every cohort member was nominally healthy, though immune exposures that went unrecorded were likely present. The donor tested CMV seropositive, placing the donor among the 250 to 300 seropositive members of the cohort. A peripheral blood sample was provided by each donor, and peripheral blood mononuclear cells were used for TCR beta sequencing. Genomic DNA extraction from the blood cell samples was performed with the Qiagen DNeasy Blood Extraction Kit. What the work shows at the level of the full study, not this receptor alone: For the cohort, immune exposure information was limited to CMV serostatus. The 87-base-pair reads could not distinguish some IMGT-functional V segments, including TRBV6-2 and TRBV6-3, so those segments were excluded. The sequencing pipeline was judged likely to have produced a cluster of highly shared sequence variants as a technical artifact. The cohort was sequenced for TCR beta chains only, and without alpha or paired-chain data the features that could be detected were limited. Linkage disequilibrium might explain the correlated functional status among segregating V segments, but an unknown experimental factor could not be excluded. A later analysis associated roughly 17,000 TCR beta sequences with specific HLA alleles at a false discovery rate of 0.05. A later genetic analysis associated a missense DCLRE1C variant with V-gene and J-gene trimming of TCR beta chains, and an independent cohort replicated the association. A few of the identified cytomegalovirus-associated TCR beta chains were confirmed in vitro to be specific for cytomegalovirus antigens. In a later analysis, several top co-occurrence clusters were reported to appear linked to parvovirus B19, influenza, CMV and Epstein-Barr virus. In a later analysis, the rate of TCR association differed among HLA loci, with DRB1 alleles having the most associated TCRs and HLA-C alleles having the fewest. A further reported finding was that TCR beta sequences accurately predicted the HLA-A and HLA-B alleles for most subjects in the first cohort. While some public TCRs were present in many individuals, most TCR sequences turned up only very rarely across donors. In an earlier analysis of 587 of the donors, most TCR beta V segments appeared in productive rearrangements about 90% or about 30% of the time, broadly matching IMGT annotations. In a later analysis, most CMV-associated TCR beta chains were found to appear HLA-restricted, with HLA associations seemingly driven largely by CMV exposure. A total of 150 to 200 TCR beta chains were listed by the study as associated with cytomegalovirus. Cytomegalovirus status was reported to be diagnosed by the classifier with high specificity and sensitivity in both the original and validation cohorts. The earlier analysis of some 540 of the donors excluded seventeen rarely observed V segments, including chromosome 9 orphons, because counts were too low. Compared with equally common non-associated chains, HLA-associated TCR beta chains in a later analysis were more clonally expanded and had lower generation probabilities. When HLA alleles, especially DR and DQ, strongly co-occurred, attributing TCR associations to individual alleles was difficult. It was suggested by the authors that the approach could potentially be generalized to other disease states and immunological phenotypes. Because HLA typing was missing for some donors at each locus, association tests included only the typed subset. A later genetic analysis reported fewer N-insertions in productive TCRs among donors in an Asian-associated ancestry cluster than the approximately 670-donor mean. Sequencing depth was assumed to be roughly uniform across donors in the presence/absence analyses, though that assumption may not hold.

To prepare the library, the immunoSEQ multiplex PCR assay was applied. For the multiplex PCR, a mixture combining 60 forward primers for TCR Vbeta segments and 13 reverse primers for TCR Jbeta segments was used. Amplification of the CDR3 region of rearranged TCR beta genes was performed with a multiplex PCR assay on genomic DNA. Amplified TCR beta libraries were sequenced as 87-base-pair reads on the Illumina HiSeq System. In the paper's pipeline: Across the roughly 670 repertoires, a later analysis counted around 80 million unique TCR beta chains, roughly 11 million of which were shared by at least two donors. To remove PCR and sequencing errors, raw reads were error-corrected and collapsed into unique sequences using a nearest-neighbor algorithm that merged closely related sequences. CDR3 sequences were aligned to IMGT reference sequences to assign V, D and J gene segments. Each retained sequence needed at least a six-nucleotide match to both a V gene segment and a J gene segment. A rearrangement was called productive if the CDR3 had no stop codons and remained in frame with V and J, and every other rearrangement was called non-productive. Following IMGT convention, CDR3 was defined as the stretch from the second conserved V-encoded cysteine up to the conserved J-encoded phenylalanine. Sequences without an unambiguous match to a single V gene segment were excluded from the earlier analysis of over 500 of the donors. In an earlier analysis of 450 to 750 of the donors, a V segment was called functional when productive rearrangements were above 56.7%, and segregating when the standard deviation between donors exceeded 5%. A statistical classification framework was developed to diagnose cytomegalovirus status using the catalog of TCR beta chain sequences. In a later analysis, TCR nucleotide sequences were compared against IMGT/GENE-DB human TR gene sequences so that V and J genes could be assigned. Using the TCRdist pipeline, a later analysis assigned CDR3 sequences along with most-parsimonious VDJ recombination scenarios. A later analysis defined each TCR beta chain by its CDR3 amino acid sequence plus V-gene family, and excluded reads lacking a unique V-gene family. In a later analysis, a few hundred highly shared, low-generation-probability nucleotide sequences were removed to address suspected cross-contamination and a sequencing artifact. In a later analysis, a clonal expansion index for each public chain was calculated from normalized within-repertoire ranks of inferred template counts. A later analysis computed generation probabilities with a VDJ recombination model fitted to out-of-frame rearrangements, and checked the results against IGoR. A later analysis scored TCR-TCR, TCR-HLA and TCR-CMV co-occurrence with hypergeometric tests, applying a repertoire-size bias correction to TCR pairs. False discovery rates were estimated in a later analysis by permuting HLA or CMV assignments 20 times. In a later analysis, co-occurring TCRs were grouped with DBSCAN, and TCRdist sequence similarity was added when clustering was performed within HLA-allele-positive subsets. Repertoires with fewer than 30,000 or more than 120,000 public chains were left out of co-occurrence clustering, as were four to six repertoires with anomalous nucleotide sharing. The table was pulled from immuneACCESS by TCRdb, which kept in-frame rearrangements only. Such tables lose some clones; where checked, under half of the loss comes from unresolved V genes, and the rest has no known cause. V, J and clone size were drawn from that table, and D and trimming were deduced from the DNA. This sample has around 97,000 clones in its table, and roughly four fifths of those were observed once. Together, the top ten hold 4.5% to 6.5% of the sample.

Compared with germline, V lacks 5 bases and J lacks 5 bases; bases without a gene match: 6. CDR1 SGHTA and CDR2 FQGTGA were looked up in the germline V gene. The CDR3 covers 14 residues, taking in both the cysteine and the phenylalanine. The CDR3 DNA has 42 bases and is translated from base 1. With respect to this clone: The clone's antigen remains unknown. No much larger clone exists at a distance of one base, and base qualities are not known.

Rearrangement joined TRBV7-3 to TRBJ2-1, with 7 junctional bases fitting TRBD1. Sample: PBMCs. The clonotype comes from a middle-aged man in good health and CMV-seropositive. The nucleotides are TGTGCCAGCAGCCGGACAGGTGATGACAATGAGCAGTTCTTC. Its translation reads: CASSRTGDDNEQFF.